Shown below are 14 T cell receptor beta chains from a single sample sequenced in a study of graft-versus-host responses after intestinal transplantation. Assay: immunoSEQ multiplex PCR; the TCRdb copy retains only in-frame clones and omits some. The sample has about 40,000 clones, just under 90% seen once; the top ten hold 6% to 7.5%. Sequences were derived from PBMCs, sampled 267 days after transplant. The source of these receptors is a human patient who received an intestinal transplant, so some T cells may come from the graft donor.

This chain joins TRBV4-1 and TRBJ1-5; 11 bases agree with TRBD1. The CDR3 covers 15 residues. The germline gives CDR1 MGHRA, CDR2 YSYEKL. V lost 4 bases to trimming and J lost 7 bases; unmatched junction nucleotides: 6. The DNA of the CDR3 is TGCGCCAGCAGCCCCGGACAGGGGGCCGGGCAGCCCCAGCATTTT. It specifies CASSPGQGAGQPQHF.

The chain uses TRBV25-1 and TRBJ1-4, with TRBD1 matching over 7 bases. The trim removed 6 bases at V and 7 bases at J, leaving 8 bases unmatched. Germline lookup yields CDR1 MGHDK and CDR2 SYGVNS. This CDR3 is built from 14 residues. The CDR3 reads CASRDEGASEKLFF. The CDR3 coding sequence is TGTGCCAGCAGGGATGAGGGGGCGTCTGAAAAACTGTTTTTT.

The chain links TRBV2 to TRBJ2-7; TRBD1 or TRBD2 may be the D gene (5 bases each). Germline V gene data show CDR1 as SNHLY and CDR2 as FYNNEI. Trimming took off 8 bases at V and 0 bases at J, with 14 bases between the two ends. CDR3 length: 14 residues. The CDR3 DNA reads TGTGCCAGCGCAGGGACCGTTAGCTCCTACGAGCAGTACTTC. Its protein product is CASAGTVSSYEQYF.

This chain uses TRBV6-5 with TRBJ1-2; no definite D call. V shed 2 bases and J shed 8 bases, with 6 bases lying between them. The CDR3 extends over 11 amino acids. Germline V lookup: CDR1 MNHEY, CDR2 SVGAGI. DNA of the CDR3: TGTGCCAGCAGTTACGGAGAGGGCTACACCTTC. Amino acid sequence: CASSYGEGYTF.

In DNA, the CDR3 is TGCGCCAGCAGCCTCGCTAGCGGGGGGTACAATGAGCAGTTCTTC. Its protein is CASSLASGGYNEQFF. This sequence joins TRBV5-1 and TRBJ2-1, with TRBD2 matching 11 bases. The J segment lost 4 bases and the V segment lost 4 bases, leaving 4 bases of the junction unmatched. The CDR3 totals 15 residues. The germline gives CDR1 SGHRS, CDR2 YFSETQ.

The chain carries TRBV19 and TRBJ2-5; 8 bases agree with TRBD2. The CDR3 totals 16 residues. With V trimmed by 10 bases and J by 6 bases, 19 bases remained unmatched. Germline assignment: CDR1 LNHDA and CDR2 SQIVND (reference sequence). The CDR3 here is CATSYDRGGFKKTQYF. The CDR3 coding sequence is TGTGCCACTTCCTATGATCGGGGGGGTTTCAAGAAGACCCAGTACTTC.

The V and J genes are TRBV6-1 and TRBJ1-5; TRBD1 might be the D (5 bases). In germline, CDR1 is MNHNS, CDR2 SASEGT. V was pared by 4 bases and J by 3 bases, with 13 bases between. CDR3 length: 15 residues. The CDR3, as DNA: TGTGCCAGCAGTGCCGGGACTGCTTTCAATCAGCCCCAGCATTTT. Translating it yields CASSAGTAFNQPQHF.

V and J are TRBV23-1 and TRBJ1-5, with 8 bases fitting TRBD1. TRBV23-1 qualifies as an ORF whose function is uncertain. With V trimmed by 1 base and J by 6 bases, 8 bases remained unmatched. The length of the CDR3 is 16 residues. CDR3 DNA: TGCGCCAGCAGTCAATTGGAGACAGGGGAGGGTCAGCCCCAGCATTTT. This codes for CASSQLETGEGQPQHF.

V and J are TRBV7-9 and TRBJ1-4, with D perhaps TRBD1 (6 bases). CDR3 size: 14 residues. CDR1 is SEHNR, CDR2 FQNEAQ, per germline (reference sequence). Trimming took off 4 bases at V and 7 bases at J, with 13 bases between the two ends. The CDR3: CASSSGTPREKLFF. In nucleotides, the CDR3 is TGTGCCAGCAGCTCCGGGACACCCCGTGAAAAACTGTTTTTT.

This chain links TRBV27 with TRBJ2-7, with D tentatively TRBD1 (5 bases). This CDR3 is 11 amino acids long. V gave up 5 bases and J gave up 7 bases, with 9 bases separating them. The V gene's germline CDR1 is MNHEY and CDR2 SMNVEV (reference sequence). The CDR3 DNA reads TGTGCCAGCAGTGGAACAGGAGAGCAGTACTTC. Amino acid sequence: CASSGTGEQYF.

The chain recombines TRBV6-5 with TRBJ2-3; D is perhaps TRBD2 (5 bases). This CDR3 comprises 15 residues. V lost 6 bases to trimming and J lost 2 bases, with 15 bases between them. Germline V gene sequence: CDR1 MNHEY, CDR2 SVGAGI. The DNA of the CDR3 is TGTGCCAGCAGCCTACTCCGGGGAGACACAGATACGCAGTATTTT. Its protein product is CASSLLRGDTDTQYF.

The CDR3 DNA sequence: TGTGCCAGCAGCCAACGGGACAGGGAATTCCAAGAGACCCAGTACTTC. Translated, it gives CASSQRDREFQETQYF. V gene TRBV9 combines with J gene TRBJ2-5, with 9 bases aligning to TRBD1. J lost 1 base, V lost 4 bases, and 8 bases had no gene match. CDR1 is SGDLS and CDR2 is YYNGEE in the germline V gene. CDR3 length equals 16 residues.

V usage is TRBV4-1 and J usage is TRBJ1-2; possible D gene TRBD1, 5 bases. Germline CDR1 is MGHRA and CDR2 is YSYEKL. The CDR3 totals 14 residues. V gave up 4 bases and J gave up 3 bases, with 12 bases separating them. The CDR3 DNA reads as TGCGCCAGCAGCCCCCCGAAAGGGGACTATGGCTACACCTTC. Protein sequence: CASSPPKGDYGYTF.

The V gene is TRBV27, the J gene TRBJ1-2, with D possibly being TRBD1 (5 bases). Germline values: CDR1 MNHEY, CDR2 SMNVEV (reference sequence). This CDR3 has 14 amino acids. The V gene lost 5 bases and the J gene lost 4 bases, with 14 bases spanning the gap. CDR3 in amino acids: CASSPSGGTYGYTF. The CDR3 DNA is TGTGCCAGCAGTCCCTCCGGGGGTACCTATGGCTACACCTTC.